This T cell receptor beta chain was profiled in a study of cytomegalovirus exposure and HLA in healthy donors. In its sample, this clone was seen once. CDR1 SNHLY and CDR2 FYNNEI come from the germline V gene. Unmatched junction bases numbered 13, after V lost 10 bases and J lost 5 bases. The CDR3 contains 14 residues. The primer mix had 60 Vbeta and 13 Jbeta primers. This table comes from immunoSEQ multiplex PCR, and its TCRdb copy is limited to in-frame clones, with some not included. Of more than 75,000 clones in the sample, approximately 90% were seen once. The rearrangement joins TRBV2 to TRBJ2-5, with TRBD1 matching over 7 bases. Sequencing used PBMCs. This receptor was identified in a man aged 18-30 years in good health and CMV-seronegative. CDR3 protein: CATIRQGVRETQYF. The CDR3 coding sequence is TGTGCCACCATAAGGCAGGGGGTTAGGGAGACCCAGTACTTC.